These 3 T cell receptor beta chains were all obtained from the same sample, sequenced in a study of beta chain features in type 1 diabetes. All of the isolated RNA was reverse transcribed, so expressed TCRB transcripts were sequenced. Clones were sequenced by immunoSEQ multiplex PCR, and TCRdb holds only the in-frame ones, with some missing. The sample has 350,000 to 450,000 clones; approximately 15% are singletons. Sequenced sample: naive CD4+ T cells from blood. These receptor sequences come from a man under 40 in good health.

This sequence joins TRBV30 and TRBJ2-7; TRBD2 is a possible D gene (5 bases). Germline CDR1 is GTSNPN and CDR2 is SVGIG (reference sequence). This CDR3 spans 14 amino acids. V lost 1 base to trimming and J lost 9 bases, with 19 bases between them. CDR3 coding DNA: TGTGCCTGGAGTGCCGTACTAGAAAAAGCTCCGCAGTACTTC. Protein product: CAWSAVLEKAPQYF.

This clone was seen a few times. V is TRBV5-6 and J is TRBJ1-2; no reliable D call. The germline V gene has CDR1 SGHDT and CDR2 YYEEEE. Trimming stripped 3 bases from V and 2 bases from J, with 11 bases between. The CDR3 loop spans 14 amino acids. The DNA of the CDR3 is TGTGCCAGCAGCTCGGCGGGTGCCAACTATGGCTACACCTTC. This gives the protein CASSSAGANYGYTF.

This rearrangement joins TRBV6-5 to TRBJ2-7; TRBD1 matches 11 bases. The V segment lost 6 bases and the J segment 1 base; nucleotides outside the gene matches: 5. This CDR3 region has 15 residues. Germline V gene data show CDR1 as MNHEY and CDR2 as SVGAGI. The CDR3 loop reads CASRSGTGGSYEQYF. The CDR3 nucleotides read TGTGCCAGCAGGTCCGGGACAGGGGGTTCCTACGAGCAGTACTTC.